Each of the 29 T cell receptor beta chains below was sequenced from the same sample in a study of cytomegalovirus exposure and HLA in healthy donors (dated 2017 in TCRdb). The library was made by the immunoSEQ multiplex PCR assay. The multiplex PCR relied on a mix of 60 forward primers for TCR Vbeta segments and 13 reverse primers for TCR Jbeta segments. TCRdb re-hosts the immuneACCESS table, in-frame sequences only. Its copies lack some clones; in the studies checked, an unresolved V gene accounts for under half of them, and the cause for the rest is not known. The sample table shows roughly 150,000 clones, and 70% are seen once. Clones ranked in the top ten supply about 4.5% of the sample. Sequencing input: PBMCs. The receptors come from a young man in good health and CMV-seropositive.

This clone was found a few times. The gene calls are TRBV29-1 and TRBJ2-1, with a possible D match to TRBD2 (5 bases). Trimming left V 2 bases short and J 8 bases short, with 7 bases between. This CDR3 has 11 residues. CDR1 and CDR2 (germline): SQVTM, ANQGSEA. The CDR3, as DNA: TGCAGCGTTGAATACGGGGATGAGCAGTTCTTC. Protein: CSVEYGDEQFF.

The CDR3 DNA sequence: TGTGCCAGCCGTCTGGGGGGAAACAACAATGAGCAGTTCTTC. It specifies CASRLGGNNNEQFF. This chain joins TRBV27 and TRBJ2-1, with D possibly being TRBD2 (6 bases). Deletions cut 8 bases from V and 5 bases from J, with 16 bases between. The length of the CDR3 is 14 residues. CDR1 is MNHEY, CDR2 SMNVEV, per germline (reference sequence).

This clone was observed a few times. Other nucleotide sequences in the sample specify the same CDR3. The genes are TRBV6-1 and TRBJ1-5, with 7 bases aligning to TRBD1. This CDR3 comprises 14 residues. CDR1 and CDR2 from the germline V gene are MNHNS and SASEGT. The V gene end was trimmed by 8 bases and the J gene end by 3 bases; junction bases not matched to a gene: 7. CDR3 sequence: CASSPGTVNQPQHF. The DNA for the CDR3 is TGTGCCAGCTCTCCCGGGACAGTCAATCAGCCCCAGCATTTT.

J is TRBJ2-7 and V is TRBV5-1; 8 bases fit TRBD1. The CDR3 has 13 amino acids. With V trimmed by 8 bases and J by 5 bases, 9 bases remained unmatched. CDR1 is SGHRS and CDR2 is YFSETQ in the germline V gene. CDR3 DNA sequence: TGCGCCAGTTGTGGACAGGGTACCCACGAGCAGTACGTC. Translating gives CASCGQGTHEQYV.

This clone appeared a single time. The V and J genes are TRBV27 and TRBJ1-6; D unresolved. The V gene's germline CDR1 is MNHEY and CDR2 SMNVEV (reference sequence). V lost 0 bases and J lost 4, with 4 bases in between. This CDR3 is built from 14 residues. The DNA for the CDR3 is TGTGCCAGCAGTTTATCCCCATATAATTCACCCCTCCACTTT. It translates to CASSLSPYNSPLHF.

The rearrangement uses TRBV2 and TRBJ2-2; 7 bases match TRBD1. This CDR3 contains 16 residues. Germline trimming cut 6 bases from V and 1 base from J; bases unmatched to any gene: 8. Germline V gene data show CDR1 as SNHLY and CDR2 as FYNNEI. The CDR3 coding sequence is TGTGCCAGCAGCCCCCTGGGGACAGAGAACACCGGGGAGCTGTTTTTT. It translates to CASSPLGTENTGELFF.

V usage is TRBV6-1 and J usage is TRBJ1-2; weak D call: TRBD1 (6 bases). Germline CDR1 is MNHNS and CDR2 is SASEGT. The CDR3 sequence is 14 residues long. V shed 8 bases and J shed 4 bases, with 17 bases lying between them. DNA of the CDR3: TGTGCCAGCTTGAACCCGGGGGGCGTCTATGGCTACACCTTC. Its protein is CASLNPGGVYGYTF.

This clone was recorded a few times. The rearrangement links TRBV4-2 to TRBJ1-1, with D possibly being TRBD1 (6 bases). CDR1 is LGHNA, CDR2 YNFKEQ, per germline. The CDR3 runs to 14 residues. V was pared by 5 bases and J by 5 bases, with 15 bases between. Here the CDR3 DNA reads TGTGCCAGCAGCGCGACCGTAGGGGGAACTGAAGCTTTCTTT. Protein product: CASSATVGGTEAFF.

In DNA, the CDR3 is TGTGCCAGCAGAAACCCCGGGACTAGCACAGATACGCAGTATTTT. It encodes CASRNPGTSTDTQYF. The gene calls are TRBV27 and TRBJ2-3; the D gene is possibly TRBD2 (6 bases). V was cut by 6 bases and J by 0 bases, with 13 bases left in between. CDR3 size: 15 residues. CDR1 MNHEY and CDR2 SMNVEV come from the germline V gene (reference sequence).

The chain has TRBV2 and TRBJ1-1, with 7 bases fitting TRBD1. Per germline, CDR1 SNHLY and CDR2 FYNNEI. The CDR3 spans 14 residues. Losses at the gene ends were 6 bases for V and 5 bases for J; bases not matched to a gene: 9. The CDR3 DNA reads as TGTGCCAGCAGATTACAGGGGATTACGACTGAAGCTTTCTTT. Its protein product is CASRLQGITTEAFF.

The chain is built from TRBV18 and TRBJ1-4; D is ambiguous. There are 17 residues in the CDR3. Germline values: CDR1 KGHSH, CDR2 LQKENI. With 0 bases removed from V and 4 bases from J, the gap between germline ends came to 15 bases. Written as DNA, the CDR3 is TGTGCCAGCTCACCACCCCCCGGTGGGCCCGATAATGAAAAACTGTTTTTT. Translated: CASSPPPGGPDNEKLFF.

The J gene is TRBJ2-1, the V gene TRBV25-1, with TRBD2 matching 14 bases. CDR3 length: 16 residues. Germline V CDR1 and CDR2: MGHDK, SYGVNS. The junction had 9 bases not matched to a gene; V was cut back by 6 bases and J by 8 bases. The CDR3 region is CASSPEGLAGGDEQFF. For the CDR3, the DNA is TGTGCCAGCAGCCCAGAAGGACTAGCGGGGGGAGATGAGCAGTTCTTC.

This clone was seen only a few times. The CDR3 loop is CASSQVQRTTEAFF. The CDR3 nucleotides are TGCGCCAGCAGCCAAGTTCAGCGTACCACTGAAGCTTTCTTT. The chain joins TRBV4-1 to TRBJ1-1, with unresolved D. Germline CDR1 and CDR2: MGHRA and YSYEKL. CDR3 length equals 14 residues. The V gene lost 1 base and the J gene lost 4 bases, with 10 bases spanning the gap.

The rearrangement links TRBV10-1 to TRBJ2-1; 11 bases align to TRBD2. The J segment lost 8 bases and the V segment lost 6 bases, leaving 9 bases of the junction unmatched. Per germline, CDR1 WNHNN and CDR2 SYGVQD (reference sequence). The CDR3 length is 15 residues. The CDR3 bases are TGCGCCAGCAGCACAATAGCGGGAGGGCCGTATGAGCAGTTCTTC. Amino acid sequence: CASSTIAGGPYEQFF.

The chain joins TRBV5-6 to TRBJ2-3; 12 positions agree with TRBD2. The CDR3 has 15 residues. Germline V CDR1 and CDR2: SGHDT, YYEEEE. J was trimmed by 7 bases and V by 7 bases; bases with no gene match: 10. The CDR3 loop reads CASGLRLAGANTQYF. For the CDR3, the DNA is TGTGCCAGCGGACTTCGACTAGCGGGAGCGAATACGCAGTATTTT.

The CDR3 reads CAWSVRTGGGNQPQHF. The CDR3 DNA reads TGTGCCTGGAGTGTTCGGACTGGAGGAGGGAATCAGCCCCAGCATTTT. The rearrangement joins TRBV30 to TRBJ1-5; unclear D gene. The V end lost 0 bases, the J end lost 4 bases, and 16 bases lay between the germline ends. CDR3 length: 16 residues. CDR1 and CDR2 from the germline V gene are GTSNPN and SVGIG (reference sequence).

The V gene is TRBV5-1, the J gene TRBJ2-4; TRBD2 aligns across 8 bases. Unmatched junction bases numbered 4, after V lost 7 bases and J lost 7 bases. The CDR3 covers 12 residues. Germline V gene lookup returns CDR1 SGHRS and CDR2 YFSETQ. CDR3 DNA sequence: TGCGCCAGCGGGGAGCGGGGGAACATTCAGTACTTC. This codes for CASGERGNIQYF.

The CDR3 DNA reads TGTGCCTGGACCGGGACAGGGGTGTATGAAAAACTGTTTTTT. Translating it yields CAWTGTGVYEKLFF. The chain combines TRBV30 with TRBJ1-4, with 10 bases matching TRBD1. V shed 4 bases and J 6 bases; nucleotides not matched to a gene: 5. CDR3 length: 14 residues. CDR1 GTSNPN and CDR2 SVGIG come from the germline V gene (reference sequence).

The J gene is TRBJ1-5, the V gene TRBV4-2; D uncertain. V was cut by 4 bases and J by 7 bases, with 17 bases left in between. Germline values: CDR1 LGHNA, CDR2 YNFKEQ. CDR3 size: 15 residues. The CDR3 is CASSPRLEGGQPQHF. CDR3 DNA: TGTGCCAGCAGCCCTCGTCTGGAGGGCGGGCAGCCCCAGCATTTT.

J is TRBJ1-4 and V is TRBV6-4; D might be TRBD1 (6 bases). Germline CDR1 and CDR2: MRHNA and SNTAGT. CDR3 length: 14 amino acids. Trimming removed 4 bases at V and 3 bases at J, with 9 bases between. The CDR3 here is CASSADRPNEKLFF. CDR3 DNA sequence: TGTGCCAGCAGTGCGGACAGACCTAATGAAAAACTGTTTTTT.

This CDR3 is CASSVGTGGSQETQYF. CDR3 in DNA: TGTGCCAGCAGCGTAGGGACAGGAGGGAGTCAAGAGACCCAGTACTTC. V is TRBV9 and J is TRBJ2-5; D might be TRBD1 (7 bases). The V gene's germline CDR1 is SGDLS and CDR2 YYNGEE. Deletions cut 0 bases from V and 2 bases from J, with 14 bases between. The CDR3 consists of 16 residues.

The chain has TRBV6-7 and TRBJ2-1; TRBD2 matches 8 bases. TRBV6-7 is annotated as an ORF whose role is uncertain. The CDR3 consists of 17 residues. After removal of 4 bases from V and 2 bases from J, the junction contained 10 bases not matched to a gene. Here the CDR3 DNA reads TGTGCCAGCAGTTCCCCAGTCGCGGGGGGACCCTACAATGAGCAGTTCTTC. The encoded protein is CASSSPVAGGPYNEQFF.

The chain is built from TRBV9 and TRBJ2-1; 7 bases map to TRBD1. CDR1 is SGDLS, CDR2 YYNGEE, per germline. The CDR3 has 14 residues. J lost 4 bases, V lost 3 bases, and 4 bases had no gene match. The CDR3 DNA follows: TGTGCCAGCAGCGGCCAGACAGGGTACAATGAGCAGTTCTTC. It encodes CASSGQTGYNEQFF. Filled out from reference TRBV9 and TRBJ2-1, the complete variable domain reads DSGVTQTPKHLITATGQRVTLRCSPRSGDLSVYWYQQSLDQGLQFLIQYYNGEERAKGNILERFSAQQFPDLHSELNLSSLELGDSALYFCASSGQTGYNEQFFGPGTRLTVL.

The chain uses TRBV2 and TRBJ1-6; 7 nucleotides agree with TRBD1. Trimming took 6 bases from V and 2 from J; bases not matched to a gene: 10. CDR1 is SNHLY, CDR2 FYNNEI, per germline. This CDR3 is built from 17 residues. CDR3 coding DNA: TGTGCCAGCAGAGGACAGGAACCACGCACCTATAATTCACCCCTCCACTTT. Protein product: CASRGQEPRTYNSPLHF. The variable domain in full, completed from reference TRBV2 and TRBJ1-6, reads EPEVTQTPSHQVTQMGQEVILRCVPISNHLYFYWYRQILGQKVEFLVSFYNNEISEKSEIFDDQFSVERPDGSNFTLKIRSTKLEDSAMYFCASRGQEPRTYNSPLHFGNGTRLTVT.

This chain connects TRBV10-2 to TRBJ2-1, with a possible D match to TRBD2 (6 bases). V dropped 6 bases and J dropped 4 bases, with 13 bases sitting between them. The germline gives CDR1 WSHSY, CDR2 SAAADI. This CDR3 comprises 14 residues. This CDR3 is CASRNRDLYNEQFF. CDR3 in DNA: TGCGCCAGCAGAAACCGGGACTTATACAATGAGCAGTTCTTC.

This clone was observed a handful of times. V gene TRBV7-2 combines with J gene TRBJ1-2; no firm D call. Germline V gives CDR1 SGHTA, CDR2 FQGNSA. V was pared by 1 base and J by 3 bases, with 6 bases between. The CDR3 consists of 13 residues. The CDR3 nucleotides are TGTGCCAGCAGCTTAGGTCGAGACTATGGCTACACCTTC. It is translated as CASSLGRDYGYTF.

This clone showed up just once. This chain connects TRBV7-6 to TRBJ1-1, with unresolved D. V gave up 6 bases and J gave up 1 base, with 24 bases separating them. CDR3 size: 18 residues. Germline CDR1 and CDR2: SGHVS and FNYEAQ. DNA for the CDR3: TGTGCCAGCAGTTCTTTCGGTAGTGTTCCGGGTCGGAACACTGAAGCTTTCTTT. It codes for CASSSFGSVPGRNTEAFF.

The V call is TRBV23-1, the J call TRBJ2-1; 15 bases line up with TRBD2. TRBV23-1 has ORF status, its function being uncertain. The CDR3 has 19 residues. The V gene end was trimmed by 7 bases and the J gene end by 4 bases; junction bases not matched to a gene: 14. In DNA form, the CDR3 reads TGCGCCAGCACTCTAGGGACTAGCGGGGGGAAGGCGGGTTACAATGAGCAGTTCTTC. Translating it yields CASTLGTSGGKAGYNEQFF.

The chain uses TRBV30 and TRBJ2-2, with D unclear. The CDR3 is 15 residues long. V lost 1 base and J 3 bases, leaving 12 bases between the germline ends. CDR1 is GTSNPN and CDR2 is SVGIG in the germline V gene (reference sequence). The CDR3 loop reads CAWSGRLLDTGELFF. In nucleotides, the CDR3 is TGTGCCTGGAGTGGCCGGCTTCTAGACACCGGGGAGCTGTTTTTT.